This T cell receptor (beta chain) was captured in a study of T cell responses to AZD1222 COVID-19 vaccine. Libraries were prepared by immunoSEQ multiplex PCR; TCRdb keeps only in-frame clonotypes and omits some of them. The sample has about 90,000 clones, approximately 86% seen once. Concerning this clone: The antigen remains undetermined.

Study-level points and caveats: Seropositivity was recorded at baseline in only a handful of AZD1222 recipients. Regions 160-218 and 743-854 held dominance among vaccine-associated CD4 TCRs, which spanned spike.

Sequenced here: peripheral blood, sampled on day 0 of AZD1222 vaccination. This receptor was taken from an adult in good health.

The CDR3 DNA sequence: TGTGCCAGCAGCTTGGGGAGCTCTTTGGTAGAGACCCAGTACTTC. It translates to CASSLGSSLVETQYF. The rearrangement uses TRBV7-7 and TRBJ2-5, with D tentatively TRBD2 (5 bases). Trimming removed 3 bases at V and 4 bases at J, with 15 bases between. Germline assignment: CDR1 SSHAT and CDR2 FNYEAQ (reference sequence). CDR3 length equals 15 residues.